This T cell receptor (beta chain) stems from a study of vaccination and CD4 T cells after COVID-19. Study-level findings and limits: Post-infection sampling omitted early timepoints and covered relatively few convalescent patients.

Indicated treatment: approximately nine-day PBMC culture with coronavirus spike peptide pools or control peptides (ViraFEST assay). Negative selection recovered the CD4+ T cells once they had spent about eleven days in culture. In regard to this clonotype: The antigen remains undetermined.

With the Oncomine TCR Beta short-read assay, DNA from cultured CD4+ T cells was sequenced. TCRdb re-analysed the PCR reads in MiXCR, keeping a single row per CDR3 protein. The table shows approximately 17,000 distinct CDR3 sequences, with around 70% occurring only once. V lost 5 bases, J lost 4 bases, and 4 bases stayed unmatched. This CDR3 region has 15 residues. CDR1 is SGHNT and CDR2 is YYREEE in the germline V gene (reference sequence). The sample taken for sequencing was CD4+ T cells from blood, cultured in vitro. The rearrangement links TRBV5-4 to TRBJ2-2, with 11 bases identical to TRBD1. The TCR originated in a human donor who had recovered from COVID-19. DNA of the CDR3: TGTGCCAGCAGTATGGACAGGGGGCGCACCGGGGAGCTGTTTTTT. Its translation is CASSMDRGRTGELFF.